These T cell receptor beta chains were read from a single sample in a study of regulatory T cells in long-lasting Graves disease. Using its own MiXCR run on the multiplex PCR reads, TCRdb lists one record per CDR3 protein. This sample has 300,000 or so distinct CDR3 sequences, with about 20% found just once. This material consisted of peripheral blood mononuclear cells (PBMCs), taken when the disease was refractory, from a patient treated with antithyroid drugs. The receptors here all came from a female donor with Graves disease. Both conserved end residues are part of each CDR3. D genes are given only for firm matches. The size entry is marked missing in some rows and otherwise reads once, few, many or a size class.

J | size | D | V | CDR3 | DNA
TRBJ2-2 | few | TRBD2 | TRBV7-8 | CASSHLAGGDTGELFF | TGTGCCAGCAGCCACCTAGCGGGGGGGGACACCGGGGAGCTGTTTTTT
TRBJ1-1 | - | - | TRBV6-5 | CASSYSSGLSTEAFF | TGTGCCAGCAGTTACTCCTCAGGGCTCAGCACTGAAGCTTTCTTT
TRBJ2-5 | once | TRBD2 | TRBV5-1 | CASSAGLAVSRETQYF | TGCGCCAGCAGCGCGGGACTAGCGGTCTCGAGAGAGACCCAGTACTTC
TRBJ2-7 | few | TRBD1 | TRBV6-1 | CATTGTGPYEQYF | TGTGCCACCACCGGGACAGGTCCCTACGAGCAGTACTTC
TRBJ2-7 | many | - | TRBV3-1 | CASSQGPYEQYF | TGTGCCAGCAGCCAAGGCCCCTACGAGCAGTACTTC
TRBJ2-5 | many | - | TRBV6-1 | CASSPPGLSFRHRETQYF | TGTGCCAGCAGTCCTCCGGGACTCTCCTTCCGCCATAGGGAGACCCAGTACTTC
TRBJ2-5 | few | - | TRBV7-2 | CASSQRDRPQETQYF | TGTGCCAGCAGTCAGCGGGACAGACCCCAGGAGACCCAGTACTTC
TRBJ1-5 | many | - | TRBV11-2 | CASSLQISNQPQHF | TGTGCCAGCAGCTTACAGATTAGCAATCAGCCCCAGCATTTT
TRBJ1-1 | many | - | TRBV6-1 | CASSPEGVAFF | TGTGCCAGCAGTCCTGAGGGGGTAGCTTTCTTT
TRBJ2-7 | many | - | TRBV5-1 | CASSLGSLLASTYEQYF | TGCGCCAGCAGCTTGGGCTCCCTTCTAGCGTCTACCTACGAGCAGTACTTC
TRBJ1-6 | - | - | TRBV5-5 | CASSLALYGGSPLHF | TGTGCCAGCAGCTTGGCCCTATACGGGGGTTCACCCCTCCACTTT
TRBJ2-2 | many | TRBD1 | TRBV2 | CASRGQAAQAGELFF | TGTGCCAGCCGGGGACAGGCCGCCCAGGCCGGGGAGCTGTTTTTT
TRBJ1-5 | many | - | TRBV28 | CASRQIYSNQPQHF | TGTGCCAGCAGACAGATTTATAGCAATCAGCCCCAGCATTTT
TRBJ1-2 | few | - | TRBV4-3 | CASSQAVGPNYGYTF | TGCGCCAGCAGCCAAGCCGTCGGCCCTAACTATGGCTACACCTTC
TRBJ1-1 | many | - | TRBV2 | CASRAQGYTEAFF | TGTGCCAGCAGAGCGCAGGGCTACACTGAAGCTTTCTTT
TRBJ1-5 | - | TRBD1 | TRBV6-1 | CASSRFGAGGGNQPQHF | TGTGCCAGCAGTCGATTTGGGGCAGGGGGTGGCAATCAGCCCCAGCATTTT
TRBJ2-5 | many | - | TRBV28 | CASSPSRGRGSETQYF | TGTGCCAGCAGTCCCAGTCGGGGGCGCGGGTCGGAGACCCAGTACTTC
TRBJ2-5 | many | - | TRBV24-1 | CATSDPLRGSPETQYF | TGTGCCACCAGTGACCCCCTGCGTGGGAGCCCCGAGACCCAGTACTTC
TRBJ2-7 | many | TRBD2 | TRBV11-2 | CASSLVFGALAGGYEQYF | TGTGCCAGCAGCTTAGTGTTCGGCGCACTAGCGGGAGGCTACGAGCAGTACTTC
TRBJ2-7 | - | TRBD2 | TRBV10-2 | CASSEAGGPGEQYF | TGCGCCAGCAGTGAGGCGGGGGGACCGGGCGAGCAGTACTTC
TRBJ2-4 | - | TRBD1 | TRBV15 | CATSRGQGRIIQYF | TGTGCCACCAGCCGCGGACAGGGAAGAATCATTCAGTACTTC
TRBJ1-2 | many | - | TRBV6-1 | CASSRGTNYGYTF | TGTGCCAGCAGTCGGGGAACTAACTATGGCTACACCTTC
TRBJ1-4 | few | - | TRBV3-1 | CASSQVSEKLFF | TGTGCCAGCAGCCAAGTTTCTGAAAAACTGTTTTTT
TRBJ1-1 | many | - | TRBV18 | CASSPPPLGMNTEAFF | TGTGCCAGCTCACCACCTCCCCTAGGAATGAACACTGAAGCTTTCTTT
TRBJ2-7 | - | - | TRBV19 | CASRRGDTAYEQYF | TGTGCCAGTAGACGAGGGGATACCGCCTACGAGCAGTACTTC
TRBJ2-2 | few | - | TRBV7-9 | CASSATRRLNTGELFF | TGTGCCAGCAGCGCCACGCGGAGACTGAACACCGGGGAGCTGTTTTTT
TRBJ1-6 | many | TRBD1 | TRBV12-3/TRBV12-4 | CASSPGQYNSPLHF | TGTGCCAGCAGCCCGGGACAGTATAATTCACCCCTCCACTTT